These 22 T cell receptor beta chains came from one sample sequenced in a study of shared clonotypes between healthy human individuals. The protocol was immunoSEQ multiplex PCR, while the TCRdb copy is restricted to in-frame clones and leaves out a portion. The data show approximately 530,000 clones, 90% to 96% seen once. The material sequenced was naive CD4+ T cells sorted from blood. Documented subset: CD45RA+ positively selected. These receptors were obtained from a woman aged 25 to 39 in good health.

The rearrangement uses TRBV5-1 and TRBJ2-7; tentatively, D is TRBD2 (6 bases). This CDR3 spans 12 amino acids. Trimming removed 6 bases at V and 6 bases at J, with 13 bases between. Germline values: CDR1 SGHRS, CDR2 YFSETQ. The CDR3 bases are TGCGCCAGCAAAGGCGGGATAGGCGAGCAGTACTTC. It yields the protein CASKGGIGEQYF.

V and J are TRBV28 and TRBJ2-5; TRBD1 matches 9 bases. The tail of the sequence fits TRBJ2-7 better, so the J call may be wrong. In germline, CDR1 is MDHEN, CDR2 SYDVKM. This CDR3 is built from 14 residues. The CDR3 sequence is CASSEGQGGYEQYF. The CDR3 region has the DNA TGTGCCAGCAGTGAGGGACAGGGAGGTTACGAGCAGTACTTC.

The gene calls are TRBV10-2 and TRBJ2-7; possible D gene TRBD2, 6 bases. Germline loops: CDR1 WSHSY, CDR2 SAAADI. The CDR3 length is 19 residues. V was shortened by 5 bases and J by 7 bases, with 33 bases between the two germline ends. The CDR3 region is CASSSLSLRVYLRAGEQYF. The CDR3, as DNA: TGCGCCAGCAGTTCCCTCTCCCTTAGGGTATATTTACGGGCGGGGGAGCAGTACTTC.

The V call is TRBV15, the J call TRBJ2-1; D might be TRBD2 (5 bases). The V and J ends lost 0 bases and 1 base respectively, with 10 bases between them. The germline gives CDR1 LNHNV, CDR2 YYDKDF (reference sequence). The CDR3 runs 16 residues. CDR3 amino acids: CATSRDRAASYNEQFF. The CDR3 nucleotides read TGTGCCACCAGCAGAGATCGAGCGGCTTCCTACAATGAGCAGTTCTTC.

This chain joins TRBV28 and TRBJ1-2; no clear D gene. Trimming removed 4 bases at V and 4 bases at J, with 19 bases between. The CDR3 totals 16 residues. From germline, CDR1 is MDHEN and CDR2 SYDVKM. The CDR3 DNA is TGTGCCAGCAGTTCCTCCTCGACGGGCACCCGCTATGGCTACACCTTC. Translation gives CASSSSSTGTRYGYTF.

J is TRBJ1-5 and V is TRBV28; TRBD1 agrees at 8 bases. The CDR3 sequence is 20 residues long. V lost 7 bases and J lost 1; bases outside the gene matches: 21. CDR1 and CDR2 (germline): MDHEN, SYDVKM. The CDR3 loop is CASTRTRTGSTIRSNQPQHF. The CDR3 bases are TGTGCCAGCACCCGGACAAGGACAGGGAGTACTATCCGGAGCAATCAGCCCCAGCATTTT.

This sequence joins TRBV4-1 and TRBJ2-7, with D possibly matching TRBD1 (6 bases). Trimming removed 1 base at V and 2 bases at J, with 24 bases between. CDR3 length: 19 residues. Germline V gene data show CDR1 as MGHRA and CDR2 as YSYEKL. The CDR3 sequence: CASSQGAVNFRGSPYEQYF. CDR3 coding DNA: TGCGCCAGCAGCCAAGGGGCAGTTAACTTCAGGGGAAGCCCCTACGAGCAGTACTTC.

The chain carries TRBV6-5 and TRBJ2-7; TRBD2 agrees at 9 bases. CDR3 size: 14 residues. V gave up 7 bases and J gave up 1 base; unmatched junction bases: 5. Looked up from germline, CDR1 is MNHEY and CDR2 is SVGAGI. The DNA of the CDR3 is TGTGCCAGCAACCCCACTAGCGGGTCCTACGAGCAGTACTTC. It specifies CASNPTSGSYEQYF.

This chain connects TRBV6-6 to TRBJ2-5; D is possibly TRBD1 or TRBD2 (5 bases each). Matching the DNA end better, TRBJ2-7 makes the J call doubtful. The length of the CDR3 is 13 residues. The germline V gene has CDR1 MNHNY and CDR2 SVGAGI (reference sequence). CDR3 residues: CASSYSGDYEQYF. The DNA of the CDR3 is TGTGCCAGCAGTTACTCGGGGGACTACGAGCAGTACTTC.

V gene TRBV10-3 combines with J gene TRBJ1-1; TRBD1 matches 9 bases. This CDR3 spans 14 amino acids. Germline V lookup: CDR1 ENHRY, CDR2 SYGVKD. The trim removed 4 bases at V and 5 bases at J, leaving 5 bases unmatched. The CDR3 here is CAISAGQGYTEAFF. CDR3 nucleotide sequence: TGTGCCATCAGTGCGGGACAGGGTTATACTGAAGCTTTCTTT.

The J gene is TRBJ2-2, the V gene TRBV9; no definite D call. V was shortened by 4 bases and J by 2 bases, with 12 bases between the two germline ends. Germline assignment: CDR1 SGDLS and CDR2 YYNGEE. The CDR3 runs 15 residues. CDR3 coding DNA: TGTGCCAGCAGCCTTCGGACCGGAAACACCGGGGAGCTGTTTTTT. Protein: CASSLRTGNTGELFF.

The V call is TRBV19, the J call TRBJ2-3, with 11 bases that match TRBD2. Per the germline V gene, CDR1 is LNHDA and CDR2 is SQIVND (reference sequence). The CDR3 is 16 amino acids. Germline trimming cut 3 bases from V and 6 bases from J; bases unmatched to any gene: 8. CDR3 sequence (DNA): TGTGCCAGTAGTATTTCCCTAGCGGGAGGCATGGATACGCAGTATTTT. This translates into CASSISLAGGMDTQYF.

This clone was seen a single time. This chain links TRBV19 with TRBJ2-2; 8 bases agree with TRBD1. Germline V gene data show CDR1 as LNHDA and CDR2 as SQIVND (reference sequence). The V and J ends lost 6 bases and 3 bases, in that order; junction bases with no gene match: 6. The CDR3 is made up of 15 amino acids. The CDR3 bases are TGTGCCAGTAGCAAGGACAGGGCTCACACCGGGGAGCTGTTTTTT. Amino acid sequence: CASSKDRAHTGELFF.

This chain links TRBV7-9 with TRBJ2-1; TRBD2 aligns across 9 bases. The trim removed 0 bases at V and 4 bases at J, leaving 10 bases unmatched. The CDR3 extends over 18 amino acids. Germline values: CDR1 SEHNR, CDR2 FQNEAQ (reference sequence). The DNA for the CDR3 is TGTGCCAGCAGCTTAGCGTCGATGACTAGCGGACCTTACAATGAGCAGTTCTTC. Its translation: CASSLASMTSGPYNEQFF.

The CDR3, as DNA: TGTGCCAGCACTACACAGGAGAAGGGTGAGCAGTTCTTC. The encoded protein is CASTTQEKGEQFF. The J gene is TRBJ2-1, the V gene TRBV6-1; weak D call: TRBD1 (5 bases). This CDR3 contains 13 residues. The germline gives CDR1 MNHNS, CDR2 SASEGT. V dropped 7 bases and J dropped 9 bases, with 16 bases sitting between them.

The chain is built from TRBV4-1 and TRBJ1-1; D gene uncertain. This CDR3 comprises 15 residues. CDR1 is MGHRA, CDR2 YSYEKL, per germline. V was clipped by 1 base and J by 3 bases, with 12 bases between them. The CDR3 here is CASSQGLLLDTEAFF. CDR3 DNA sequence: TGCGCCAGCAGCCAAGGCCTGCTCCTGGACACTGAAGCTTTCTTT.

Written as DNA, the CDR3 is TGTGCCATGGGGAGAGGACGGGGGGCCTACGAGCAGTACTTC. This gives the protein CAMGRGRGAYEQYF. The genes are TRBV10-3 and TRBJ2-7; 7 bases align to TRBD2. CDR1 ENHRY and CDR2 SYGVKD come from the germline V gene. The CDR3 has 14 residues. V dropped 9 bases and J dropped 2; count of bases not matched to a gene: 10.

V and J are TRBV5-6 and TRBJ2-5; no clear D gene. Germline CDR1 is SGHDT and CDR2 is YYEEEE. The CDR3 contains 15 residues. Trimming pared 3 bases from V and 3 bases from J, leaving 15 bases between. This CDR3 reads CASSSSPTREETQYF. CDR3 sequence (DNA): TGTGCCAGCAGCTCTTCCCCAACTCGCGAAGAGACCCAGTACTTC.

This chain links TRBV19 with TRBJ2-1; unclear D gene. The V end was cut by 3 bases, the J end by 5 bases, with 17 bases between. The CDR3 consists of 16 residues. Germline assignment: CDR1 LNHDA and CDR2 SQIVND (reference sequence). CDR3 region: CASSILRKVAHNEQFF. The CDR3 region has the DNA TGTGCCAGTAGTATCCTCCGTAAGGTAGCCCACAATGAGCAGTTCTTC.

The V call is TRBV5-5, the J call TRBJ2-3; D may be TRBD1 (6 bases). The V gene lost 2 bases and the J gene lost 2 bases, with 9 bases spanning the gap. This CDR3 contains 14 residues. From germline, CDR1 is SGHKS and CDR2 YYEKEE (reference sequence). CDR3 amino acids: CASSFYRVTDTQYF. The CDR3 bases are TGTGCCAGCAGCTTCTACAGGGTCACAGATACGCAGTATTTT.

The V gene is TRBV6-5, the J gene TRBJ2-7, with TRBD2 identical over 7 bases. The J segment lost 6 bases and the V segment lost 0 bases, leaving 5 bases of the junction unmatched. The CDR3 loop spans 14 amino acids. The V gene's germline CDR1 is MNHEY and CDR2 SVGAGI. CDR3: CASSYSGGAGEQYF. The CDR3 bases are TGTGCCAGCAGTTACTCGGGAGGGGCGGGCGAGCAGTACTTC.

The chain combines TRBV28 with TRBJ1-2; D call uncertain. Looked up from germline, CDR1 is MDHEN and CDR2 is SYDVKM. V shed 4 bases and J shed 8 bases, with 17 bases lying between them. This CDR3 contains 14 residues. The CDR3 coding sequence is TGTGCCAGCAGTTCGTATCAACAATTCGTAGGCTACACCTTC. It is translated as CASSSYQQFVGYTF.